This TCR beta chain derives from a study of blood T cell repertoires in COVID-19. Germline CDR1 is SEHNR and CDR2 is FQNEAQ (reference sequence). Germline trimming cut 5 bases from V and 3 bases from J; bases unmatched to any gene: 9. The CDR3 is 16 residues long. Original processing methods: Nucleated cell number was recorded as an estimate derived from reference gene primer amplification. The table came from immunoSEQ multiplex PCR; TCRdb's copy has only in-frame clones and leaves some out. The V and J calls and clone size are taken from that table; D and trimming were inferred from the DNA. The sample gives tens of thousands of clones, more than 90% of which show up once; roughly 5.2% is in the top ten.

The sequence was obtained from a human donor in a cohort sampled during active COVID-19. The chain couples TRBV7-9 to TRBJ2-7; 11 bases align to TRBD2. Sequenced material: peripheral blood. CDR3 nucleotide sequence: TGTGCCAGCAGCCCGACTATAGCGGGAGGGAGCTACGAGCAGTACTTC. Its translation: CASSPTIAGGSYEQYF.